Below, 20 T cell receptor beta chains from the same sample are listed, as sequenced in a study of T cell responses to AZD1222 COVID-19 vaccine. Profiled with immunoSEQ multiplex PCR; TCRdb holds only in-frame clones, not every one. The table shows 65,000 to 100,000 clones, with over 75% occurring only once. Sequencing was performed on peripheral blood, taken on day 0 of AZD1222 vaccination. These receptors were taken from an adult in good health.

The chain is built from TRBV10-3 and TRBJ1-2, with D unresolved. This CDR3 contains 12 residues. Trimming stripped 6 bases from V and 4 bases from J, with 9 bases between. Germline V lookup: CDR1 ENHRY, CDR2 SYGVKD. The CDR3 bases are TGTGCCATCAGCCAACAGAGCTATGGCTACACCTTC. Encoded protein: CAISQQSYGYTF.

This chain links TRBV6-1 with TRBJ1-2; maybe TRBD1 (6 bases). The CDR3 sequence is 16 residues long. V lost 4 bases and J lost 2, with 17 bases in between. Germline CDR1 is MNHNS and CDR2 is SASEGT. DNA for the CDR3: TGTGCCAGCAGTGCCCCCTTAATAACAGGGAACTATGGCTACACCTTC. Its translation is CASSAPLITGNYGYTF.

The CDR3 bases are TGTGCCAGCAGTACCCCGTACAACGAGCAGTACTTC. Amino acid sequence: CASSTPYNEQYF. The gene calls are TRBV2 and TRBJ2-7, with D unclear. This CDR3 contains 12 residues. CDR1 and CDR2 from the germline V gene are SNHLY and FYNNEI. Trimming cost V 5 bases and J 5 bases, with 10 bases left between them.

The CDR3 nucleotides read TGTGCCAGCAGCGGAACCTACACCGCGACAGGGAACTATGGCTACACCTTC. Its protein product is CASSGTYTATGNYGYTF. The rearrangement joins TRBV7-9 to TRBJ1-2, with 7 bases lining up with TRBD1. The junction had 14 bases not matched to a gene; V was cut back by 5 bases and J by 2 bases. Germline loops: CDR1 SEHNR, CDR2 FQNEAQ (reference sequence). The CDR3 runs to 17 residues.

This clone was observed a single time. The genes are TRBV3-1 (or the pseudogene TRBV3-2) and TRBJ2-7; D may be TRBD2 (6 bases). CDR1 is LGHDT, CDR2 YNNKEL, per germline (reference sequence). The CDR3 extends over 14 amino acids. The V gene lost 0 bases and the J gene lost 4 bases, with 10 bases spanning the gap. The CDR3 loop is CASSQDWGVYEQYF. CDR3 nucleotides: TGTGCCAGCAGCCAAGACTGGGGGGTGTACGAGCAGTACTTC.

The genes are TRBV2 and TRBJ1-6, with D unclear. Trimming cost V 1 base and J 7 bases, with 11 bases left between them. CDR3 size: 15 residues. The V gene's germline CDR1 is SNHLY and CDR2 FYNNEI. CDR3 amino acids: CASSEVTQTNSPLHF. The CDR3 bases are TGTGCCAGCAGTGAAGTTACGCAAACAAATTCACCCCTCCACTTT.

This clone showed up just once. The gene calls are TRBV5-8 and TRBJ2-1; the match to TRBD1 covers 8 bases. CDR3 length: 15 residues. Losses at the gene ends were 3 bases for V and 7 bases for J; bases not matched to a gene: 9. Germline V gives CDR1 SGHTS, CDR2 YDEGEE. The CDR3 region is CASSYGQGRGNEQFF. CDR3 DNA: TGTGCCAGCAGCTACGGACAGGGCCGGGGGAATGAGCAGTTCTTC. The full variable domain, with the rest looked up from reference TRBV5-8 and TRBJ2-1, is EAGVTQSPTHLIKTRGQQATLRCSPISGHTSVYWYQQALGLGLQFLLWYDEGEERNRGNFPPRFSGRQFPNYSSELNVNALELEDSALYLCASSYGQGRGNEQFFGPGTRLTVL.

The chain carries TRBV4-2 and TRBJ2-5; D may be TRBD1 or TRBD2 (5 bases each). This CDR3 spans 15 amino acids. Trimming left V 2 bases short and J 1 base short, with 11 bases between. Germline V gives CDR1 LGHNA, CDR2 YNFKEQ. DNA for the CDR3: TGTGCCAGCAGCCAACCGGGACGGATCCAAGAGACCCAGTACTTC. It codes for CASSQPGRIQETQYF.

V gene TRBV6-1 combines with J gene TRBJ2-1; TRBD2 might be the D (5 bases). Germline V gene data show CDR1 as MNHNS and CDR2 as SASEGT. Trimming took 2 bases from V and 10 from J, leaving 24 bases between them. This CDR3 is built from 17 residues. CDR3 coding DNA: TGTGCCAGCAGTGAACAGGACCGAGGGATGGGGAAGCGAGAGCAGTTCTTC. This encodes CASSEQDRGMGKREQFF.

The rearrangement joins TRBV4-1 to TRBJ1-6; D not resolved. Germline V gene lookup returns CDR1 MGHRA and CDR2 YSYEKL. This CDR3 is built from 16 residues. V was clipped by 0 bases and J by 5 bases, with 11 bases between them. The CDR3 spells CASSQEGYGNNSPLHF. The CDR3 DNA follows: TGCGCCAGCAGCCAAGAGGGGTACGGAAATAATTCACCCCTCCACTTT.

V usage is TRBV2 and J usage is TRBJ2-6, with D tentatively TRBD1 (6 bases). The CDR3 runs to 15 residues. From germline, CDR1 is SNHLY and CDR2 FYNNEI. Deletions cut 6 bases from V and 0 bases from J, with 9 bases between. The CDR3 sequence is CASRGQSSGANVLTF. The CDR3 DNA follows: TGTGCCAGCAGGGGACAAAGCTCTGGGGCCAACGTCCTGACTTTC.

This rearrangement joins TRBV6-2 or TRBV6-3 to TRBJ2-1; possibly TRBD2 for D (6 bases). Germline assignment: CDR1 MNHEY and CDR2 SVGEGT. The CDR3 extends over 21 amino acids. V lost 6 bases and J lost 6, with 36 bases in between. CDR3 sequence reads: CASSRLHDLWTTLKALNEQFF. The CDR3 nucleotides read TGTGCCAGCAGCCGTCTGCACGACTTATGGACTACCCTCAAGGCCCTCAATGAGCAGTTCTTC.

The V call is TRBV2, the J call TRBJ2-6; D unresolved. This CDR3 contains 17 residues. Germline V gene lookup returns CDR1 SNHLY and CDR2 FYNNEI. V was trimmed by 3 bases and J by 0 bases, leaving 12 bases between them. The CDR3 sequence: CASSDWSEFSGANVLTF. CDR3 DNA sequence: TGTGCCAGCAGTGACTGGTCAGAATTCTCTGGGGCCAACGTCCTGACTTTC.

The chain carries TRBV18 and TRBJ2-7, with D possibly matching TRBD1 (5 bases). Deletions cut 1 base from V and 9 bases from J, with 13 bases between. Germline CDR1 is KGHSH and CDR2 is LQKENI. The CDR3 runs 13 residues. The CDR3 loop reads CASSPRTPGWQYF. CDR3 sequence (DNA): TGTGCCAGCTCACCACGAACGCCAGGGTGGCAGTACTTC.

This chain links TRBV2 with TRBJ1-6; a weak D match, TRBD1 (6 bases). The V end lost 4 bases, the J end lost 7 bases, and 8 bases lay between the germline ends. The CDR3 runs to 13 residues. Germline CDR1 reads SNHLY; CDR2 reads FYNNEI. DNA of the CDR3: TGTGCCAGCAGTGGAACAGGGAATTCACCCCTCCACTTT. Protein sequence: CASSGTGNSPLHF.

The chain has TRBV3-1 (or the pseudogene TRBV3-2) and TRBJ2-5, with D maybe TRBD2 (6 bases). The CDR3 totals 15 residues. Germline CDR1 LGHDT, CDR2 YNNKEL (reference sequence). Trimming took 2 bases from V and 5 from J, leaving 15 bases between them. The CDR3 DNA sequence: TGTGCCAGCAGCCAACCTCGAGGGACTCGGGAGACCCAGTACTTC. It is translated as CASSQPRGTRETQYF.

The DNA for the CDR3 is TGTGCCAGCAGCTTTGGGACGGCGAACACCGGGGAGCTGTTTTTT. This translates into CASSFGTANTGELFF. J is TRBJ2-2 and V is TRBV5-6; either TRBD1 or TRBD2 may fit D (5 bases each). CDR1 is SGHDT and CDR2 is YYEEEE in the germline V gene. The V end was cut by 2 bases, the J end by 0 bases, with 8 bases between. The CDR3 extends over 15 amino acids.

This clone was detected once. The V call is TRBV11-2, the J call TRBJ2-1; 7 bases fit TRBD2. Germline loops: CDR1 SGHAT, CDR2 FQNNGV. CDR3 length: 15 residues. J lost 7 bases, V lost 1 base, and 7 bases had no gene match. The CDR3 sequence: CASSLVAGVRNEQFF. CDR3 DNA sequence: TGTGCCAGCAGCTTAGTTGCGGGAGTAAGGAATGAGCAGTTCTTC.

The CDR3 sequence is CAWAARGVYGYTF. CDR3 nucleotides: TGTGCCTGGGCGGCGCGGGGTGTCTATGGCTACACCTTC. The chain uses TRBV30 and TRBJ1-2; the D is unclear. Trimming took off 5 bases at V and 4 bases at J, with 14 bases between the two ends. There are 13 residues in the CDR3. Germline V gives CDR1 GTSNPN, CDR2 SVGIG (reference sequence). Based on the CDR3 plus reference TRBV30 and TRBJ1-2, the full variable domain is SQTIHQWPATLVQPVGSPLSLECTVEGTSNPNLYWYRQAAGRGLQLLFYSVGIGQISSEVPQNLSASRPQDRQFILSSKKLLLSDSGFYLCAWAARGVYGYTFGSGTRLTVV.

V gene TRBV18 combines with J gene TRBJ1-5; no definite D call. Germline CDR1 and CDR2: KGHSH and LQKENI. There are 13 residues in the CDR3. The V end lost 2 bases, the J end lost 4 bases, and 6 bases lay between the germline ends. The CDR3, as DNA: TGTGCCAGCTCACCATTGGTGAATCAGCCCCAGCATTTT. Translation: CASSPLVNQPQHF.